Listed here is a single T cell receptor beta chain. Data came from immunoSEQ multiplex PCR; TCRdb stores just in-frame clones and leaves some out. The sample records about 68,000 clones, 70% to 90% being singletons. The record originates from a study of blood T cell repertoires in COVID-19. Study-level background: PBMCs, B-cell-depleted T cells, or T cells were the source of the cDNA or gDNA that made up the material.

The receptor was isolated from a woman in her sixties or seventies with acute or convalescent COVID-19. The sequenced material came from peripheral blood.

The CDR3 loop is CASSTGPGELFF. The CDR3 DNA is TGTGCCAGCTCTACAGGGCCCGGGGAGCTGTTTTTT. The chain uses TRBV7-3 and TRBJ2-2; D is possibly TRBD1 (6 bases). The V end was cut by 8 bases, the J end by 6 bases, with 10 bases between. The germline gives CDR1 SGHTA, CDR2 FQGTGA. The CDR3 has 12 amino acids.